This T cell receptor (beta chain) came from a study of T cells in Graves' hyperthyroidism and ophthalmopathy. RNA transcripts served as the template for amplifying TCR beta CDR3 regions. A first-round RT-PCR of the TCR CDR3 used the HTBI primer set. TCRdb re-analysed the multiplex PCR reads in MiXCR, keeping a single row per CDR3 protein. The table includes approximately 430,000 distinct CDR3 sequences, about 15% detected once. The study excluded patients with uncontrolled infection, other autoimmune disease, pregnancy or lactation. The sample holds many counts of this clonotype. The germline CDR1 and CDR2 sequences are KGHDR and SFDVKD. CDR3 size: 15 residues. V was clipped by 3 bases and J by 3 bases; unmatched bases: 6.

V is TRBV24-1 and J is TRBJ2-5; 7 bases line up with TRBD1. Sequencing input: blood. The clonotype comes from a young woman with Graves' hyperthyroidism. In DNA form, the CDR3 reads TGTGCCACCAGTGATCCCGACAGGGCTGAAGAGACCCAGTACTTC. Its protein product is CATSDPDRAEETQYF.